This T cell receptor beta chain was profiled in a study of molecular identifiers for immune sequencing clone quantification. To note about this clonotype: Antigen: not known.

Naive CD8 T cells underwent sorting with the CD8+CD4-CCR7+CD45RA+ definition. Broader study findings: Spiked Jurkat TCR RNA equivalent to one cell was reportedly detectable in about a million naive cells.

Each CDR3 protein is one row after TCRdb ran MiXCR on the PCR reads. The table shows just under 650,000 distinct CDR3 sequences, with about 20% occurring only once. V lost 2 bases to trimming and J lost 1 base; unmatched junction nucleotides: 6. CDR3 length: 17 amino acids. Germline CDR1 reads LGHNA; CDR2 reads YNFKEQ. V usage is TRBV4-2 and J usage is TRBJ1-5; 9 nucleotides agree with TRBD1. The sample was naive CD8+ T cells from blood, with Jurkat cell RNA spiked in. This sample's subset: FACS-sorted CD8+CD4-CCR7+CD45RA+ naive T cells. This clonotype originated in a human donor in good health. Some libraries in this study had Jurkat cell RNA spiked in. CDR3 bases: TGTGCCAGCAGCCAAAGGACAGGGGAGAGGAGCAATCAGCCCCAGCATTTT. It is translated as CASSQRTGERSNQPQHF.